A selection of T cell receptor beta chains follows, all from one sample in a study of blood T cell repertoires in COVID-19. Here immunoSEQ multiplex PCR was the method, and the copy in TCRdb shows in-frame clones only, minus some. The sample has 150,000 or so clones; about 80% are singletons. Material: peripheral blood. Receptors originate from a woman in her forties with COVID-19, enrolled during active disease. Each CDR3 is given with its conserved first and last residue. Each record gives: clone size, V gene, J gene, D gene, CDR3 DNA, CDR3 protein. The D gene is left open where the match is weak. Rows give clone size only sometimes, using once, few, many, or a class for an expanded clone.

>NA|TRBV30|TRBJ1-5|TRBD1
TGTGCCTGGAGTCTCCCGGGACAGTACAATCAGCCCCAGCATTTT
CAWSLPGQYNQPQHF
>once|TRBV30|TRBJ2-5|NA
TGTGCCTGGAGTGTAGGGTTAAGTGCGGGGAAGACCCAGTACTTC
CAWSVGLSAGKTQYF
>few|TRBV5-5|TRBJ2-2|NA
TGTGCCAGCAGCTGGGCCCAGGGGAACACCGGGGAGCTGTTTTTT
CASSWAQGNTGELFF
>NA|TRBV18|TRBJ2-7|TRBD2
TGTGCCAGCTCACTTGGGACTAGCGGGACCTACGAGCAGTACTTC
CASSLGTSGTYEQYF
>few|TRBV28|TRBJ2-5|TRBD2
TGTGCCAGCAGTTGGACTAGCGAAGAGACCCAGTACTTC
CASSWTSEETQYF
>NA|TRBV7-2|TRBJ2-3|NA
TGTGCCAGCAGCAACGGGGAAAGATGGTATTTT
CASSNGERWYF
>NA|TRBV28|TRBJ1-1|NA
TGTGCCAGCAGTTCGTCCACCAGGGTAAACGGAGCTGAAGCTTTCTTT
CASSSSTRVNGAEAFF
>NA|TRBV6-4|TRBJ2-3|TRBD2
TGTGCCAGCAGTGACGGGAGCGGGGGGGCCGATACGCAGTATTTT
CASSDGSGGADTQYF
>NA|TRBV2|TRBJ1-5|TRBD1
TGTGCCAGCAAGTTCTTAAGGGGGCACAATCAGCCCCAGCATTTT
CASKFLRGHNQPQHF
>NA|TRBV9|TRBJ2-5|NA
TGTGCCAGCAGCTTAAGGGGGCAAGAGACCCAGTACTTC
CASSLRGQETQYF
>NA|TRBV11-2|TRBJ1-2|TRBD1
TGTGCCAGCAGAAGTCCGGGACAGAGAAACTATGGCTACACCTTC
CASRSPGQRNYGYTF
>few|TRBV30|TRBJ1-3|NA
TGTGCCTGGAGTGTGGGACTTTTAGGAAACACCATATATTTT
CAWSVGLLGNTIYF
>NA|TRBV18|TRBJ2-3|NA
TGTGCCACTGCGACAGGGAGGACAGATACGCAGTATTTT
CATATGRTDTQYF
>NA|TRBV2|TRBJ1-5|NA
TGTGCCAGCAGTGGGGAGAATCAGCCCCAGCATTTT
CASSGENQPQHF
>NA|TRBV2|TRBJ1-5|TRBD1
TGTGCCAGCAGTTCGCAAACAGGGGGCGATCAGCCCCAGCATTTT
CASSSQTGGDQPQHF
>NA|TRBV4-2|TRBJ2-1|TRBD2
TGTGCCAGCAGCCAACGGGACTACGACTCCTACAATGAGCAGTTCTTC
CASSQRDYDSYNEQFF
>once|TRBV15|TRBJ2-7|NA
TGTGCCACCAGCAGAGTAAGAGCCTACGAGCAGTACTTC
CATSRVRAYEQYF
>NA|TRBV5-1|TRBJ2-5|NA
TGCGCCAGCAGCCCCGCTAGCAGAAGCGGTGAGACCCAGTACTTC
CASSPASRSGETQYF
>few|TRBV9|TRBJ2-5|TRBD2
TGTGCCAGCAGCGTATTTGGGACTAGCGGCCCAGAGACCCAGTACTTC
CASSVFGTSGPETQYF
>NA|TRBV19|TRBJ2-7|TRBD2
TGTGCCAGTAGCACTAGCGGGAGCTACGAGCAGTACTTC
CASSTSGSYEQYF
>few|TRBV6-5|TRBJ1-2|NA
TGTGCCAGCAGTTACTCGGCAGGGCTCTATGGCTACACCTTC
CASSYSAGLYGYTF
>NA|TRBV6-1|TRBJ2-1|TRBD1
TGTGCCAGCAGTGAAGACAGGGGGCTCTACAATGAGCAGTTCTTC
CASSEDRGLYNEQFF
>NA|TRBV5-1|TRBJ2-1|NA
TGCGCCAGCAGCTTGGCGGACTCTAGGAATGAGCAGTTCTTC
CASSLADSRNEQFF
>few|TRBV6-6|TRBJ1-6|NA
TGTGCCAGCAGTACAGGACACCCTAATTCACCCCTCCACTTT
CASSTGHPNSPLHF
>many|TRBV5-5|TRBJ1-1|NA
TGTGCCAGTCTCGAGAGGGCTGAAGCTTTCTTT
CASLERAEAFF
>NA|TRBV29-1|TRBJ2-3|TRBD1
TGCAGCGTTGCAGTGACAGGGGCATGGGATACGCAGTATTTT
CSVAVTGAWDTQYF
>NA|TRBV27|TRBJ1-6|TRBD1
TGTGCCAGCAGGCTATCAGGGGGTATTTCACCCCTCCACTTT
CASRLSGGISPLHF
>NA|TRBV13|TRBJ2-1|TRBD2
TGTGCCAGCAGCTTTGGGACTAGCGGGAGGAATGAGCAGTTCTTC
CASSFGTSGRNEQFF
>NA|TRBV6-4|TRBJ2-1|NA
TGTGCCAGCAGTGAAAGGAGCGGCGATGAGCAGTTCTTC
CASSERSGDEQFF
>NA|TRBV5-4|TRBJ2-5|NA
TGTGCCAGCAGCCGACGGACTAAAGAGACCCAGTACTTC
CASSRRTKETQYF
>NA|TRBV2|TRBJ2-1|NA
TGTGCCAGCAGTGAATGGGGAACAGGGACCAATGAGCAGTTCTTC
CASSEWGTGTNEQFF
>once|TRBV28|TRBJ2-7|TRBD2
TGTGCCAGCACTAGAAGCGGGGACTCCTACGAGCAGTACTTC
CASTRSGDSYEQYF
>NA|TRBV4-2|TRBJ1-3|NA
TGTGCCAGCAGCCAAGATGCCAGGGTCCACTCTGGAAACACCATATATTTT
CASSQDARVHSGNTIYF
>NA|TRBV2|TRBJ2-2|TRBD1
TGTGCCAGCAGTCCCGACAGGGGGCGGTCCGGGGAGCTGTTTTTT
CASSPDRGRSGELFF
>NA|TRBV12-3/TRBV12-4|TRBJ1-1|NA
TGTGCCAGCAGCCTTACAGGGCGCACTGAAGCTTTCTTT
CASSLTGRTEAFF
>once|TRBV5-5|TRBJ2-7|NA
TGTGCCAGCAGCTTGGCCACGGGGTCTCTCGAGCAGTACTTC
CASSLATGSLEQYF
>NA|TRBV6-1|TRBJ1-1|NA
TGTGCCAGCAGTGAGGGAGGGGATGCCGAAGCTTTCTTT
CASSEGGDAEAFF
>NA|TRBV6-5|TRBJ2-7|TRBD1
TGTGCCAGCAAGCAAGGACAGGGAGTCGACGAGCAGTACTTC
CASKQGQGVDEQYF
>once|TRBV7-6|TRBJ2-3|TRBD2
TGTGCCAGCAGCTTAGCGGAACTAGCGGGAGCAGATACGCAGTATTTT
CASSLAELAGADTQYF
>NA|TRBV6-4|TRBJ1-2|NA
TGTGCCATCCCGGGGGGGCCACCTTGGCTCTATGGCTACACCTTC
CAIPGGPPWLYGYTF
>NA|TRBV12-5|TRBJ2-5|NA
TGTGCTAGTGGTTTTGGCGCGGCCCCTCTGGCGGAGACCCAGTACTTC
CASGFGAAPLAETQYF
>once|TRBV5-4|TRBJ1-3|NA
TGTGCCAGCAGCTTAACCGGGGGGCGACTTTCTGGAAACACCATATATTTT
CASSLTGGRLSGNTIYF
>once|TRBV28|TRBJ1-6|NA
TGTGCCAGCAGTTTATGGGGGCGGGGGGTCCAAGATTCACCCCTCCACTTT
CASSLWGRGVQDSPLHF
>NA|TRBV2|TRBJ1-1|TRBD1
TGTGCCAGCAGTGATTGGCAGGGGGCCGGGACTGAAGCTTTCTTT
CASSDWQGAGTEAFF
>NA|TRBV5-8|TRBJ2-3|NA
TGTGCCAGCAGCTCCGGGACAACTCTTCTTACAACTAGCACAGATACGCAGTATTTT
CASSSGTTLLTTSTDTQYF
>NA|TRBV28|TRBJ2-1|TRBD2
TGTGCCAGCAGTCCCCCCGGGACTAGCGGGAGGGCCTGGGCCAATGAGCAGTTCTTC
CASSPPGTSGRAWANEQFF
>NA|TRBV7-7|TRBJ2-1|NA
TGTGCTAGCAGCTTAGGTGGACTGGACAATGAGCAGTTCTTC
CASSLGGLDNEQFF